The 28 T cell receptor beta chains reported below all come from one sample, sequenced in a study of T cell responses to AZD1222 COVID-19 vaccine. Assay: immunoSEQ multiplex PCR; the TCRdb copy retains only in-frame clones and omits some. The sample lists roughly 90,000 clones, roughly nine tenths seen once, with roughly 2.4% in the top ten. This sample comprised peripheral blood, obtained 28 days after the second AZD1222 dose. The receptors come from an adult who received the AZD1222 COVID-19 vaccine.

The chain is built from TRBV6-5 and TRBJ2-1; D is possibly TRBD2 (5 bases). The CDR3 is made up of 13 amino acids. V was trimmed by 0 bases and J by 15 bases, leaving 15 bases between them. Germline V gene sequence: CDR1 MNHEY, CDR2 SVGAGI. This CDR3 reads CASSYSFGGSRFF. The CDR3 bases are TGTGCCAGCAGTTACTCCTTCGGTGGGAGTAGGTTCTTC.

This chain joins TRBV4-3 and TRBJ2-1; 11 nucleotides align to TRBD2. The CDR3 consists of 16 residues. Trimming at V came to 3 bases and at J to 3 bases, leaving 4 bases not matched to a gene. Germline V gene data show CDR1 as LGHNA and CDR2 as YSLEER. The CDR3 DNA sequence: TGCGCCAGCAGCCAGACCGGGACTAGCGGCTACAATGAGCAGTTCTTC. It specifies CASSQTGTSGYNEQFF.

The chain recombines TRBV27 with TRBJ1-5; 8 positions match TRBD1. The CDR3 runs 14 residues. The germline CDR1 and CDR2 sequences are MNHEY and SMNVEV (reference sequence). V trimming: 5 bases; J trimming: 4 bases; junction bases outside the gene matches: 4. CDR3 nucleotide sequence: TGTGCCAGCAGTCATAGGACAGGGAATCAGCCCCAGCATTTT. It yields the protein CASSHRTGNQPQHF.

The J gene is TRBJ1-1, the V gene TRBV5-6; D may be TRBD1 (5 bases). V lost 3 bases to trimming and J lost 4 bases, with 10 bases between them. Germline loops: CDR1 SGHDT, CDR2 YYEEEE. The CDR3 loop spans 13 amino acids. Written as DNA, the CDR3 is TGTGCCAGCAGCTCCTGGGACGTCACTGAAGCTTTCTTT. Translated: CASSSWDVTEAFF. Filled out from reference TRBV5-6 and TRBJ1-1, the complete variable domain reads DAGVTQSPTHLIKTRGQQVTLRCSPKSGHDTVSWYQQALGQGPQFIFQYYEEEERQRGNFPDRFSGHQFPNYSSELNVNALLLGDSALYLCASSSWDVTEAFFGQGTRLTVV.

The V gene is TRBV2, the J gene TRBJ2-5; D remains unclear. V lost 6 bases to trimming and J lost 2 bases, with 7 bases between them. The germline V gene has CDR1 SNHLY and CDR2 FYNNEI. CDR3 size: 12 residues. The CDR3 here is CASSGQQETQYF. The CDR3 DNA reads TGTGCCAGCAGCGGTCAGCAAGAGACCCAGTACTTC.

This rearrangement joins TRBV18 to TRBJ2-5; TRBD1 is a possible D gene (5 bases). Between the trimmed V and J ends, which lost 6 bases and 5 bases, there was a span of 13 bases. Germline V gives CDR1 KGHSH, CDR2 LQKENI. The CDR3 consists of 13 residues. The CDR3 region is CASSPRVDETQYF. The CDR3 DNA sequence: TGTGCCAGCTCCCCCAGGGTCGATGAGACCCAGTACTTC. The variable domain in full, with the rest retrieved from reference TRBV18 and TRBJ2-5, is NAGVMQNPRHLVRRRGQEARLRCSPMKGHSHVYWYRQLPEEGLKFMVYLQKENIIDESGMPKERFSAEFPKEGPSILRIQQVVRGDSAAYFCASSPRVDETQYFGPGTRLLVL.

V is TRBV19 and J is TRBJ1-1, with D possibly matching TRBD1 (6 bases). The CDR3 extends over 14 amino acids. Trimming removed 5 bases from V and 4 bases from J, with 14 bases in between. Looked up from germline, CDR1 is LNHDA and CDR2 is SQIVND (reference sequence). CDR3 in DNA: TGTGCCAGTAGTCAACAGGGTGGTGGCACTGAAGCTTTCTTT. Its translation: CASSQQGGGTEAFF.

This chain links TRBV6-6 with TRBJ1-6; D perhaps matches TRBD1 (5 bases). V gave up 4 bases and J gave up 9 bases, with 19 bases separating them. Germline V gene data show CDR1 as MNHNY and CDR2 as SVGAGI (reference sequence). The CDR3 runs 16 residues. In DNA, the CDR3 is TGTGCCAGCAGTTCAAAAAGAGGGGTGTCGGGTTCACCCCTCCACTTT. Encoded protein: CASSSKRGVSGSPLHF.

The rearrangement links TRBV21-1 to TRBJ2-7; the table gives TRBD2 as D, unverified against the DNA. TRBV21-1 is described as a pseudogene. This CDR3 is 16 amino acids long. CDR3 bases: TGTGCCAGCAGCAAAGGGGGTAAGCGGGAGAGCTACGAGCAGTACTTC. Translated, it gives CASSKGGKRESYEQYF.

V and J are TRBV18 and TRBJ2-1; no definite D call. This CDR3 comprises 14 residues. Germline V CDR1 and CDR2: KGHSH, LQKENI. The V end lost 6 bases, the J end lost 5 bases, and 14 bases lay between the germline ends. This CDR3 reads CASSISGPHNEQFF. The CDR3 DNA follows: TGTGCCAGCTCTATTTCCGGGCCCCACAATGAGCAGTTCTTC.

V and J are TRBV12-3 or TRBV12-4 and TRBJ2-5; D gene uncertain. V lost 1 base and J 5 bases, leaving 5 bases between the germline ends. The CDR3 is 12 amino acids. CDR3 amino acids: CASSLVSETQYF. The CDR3, as DNA: TGTGCCAGCAGTTTAGTCTCGGAGACCCAGTACTTC.

The chain recombines TRBV3-1 (or the pseudogene TRBV3-2) with TRBJ1-2; a weak D match, TRBD1 (5 bases). Germline values: CDR1 LGHDT, CDR2 YNNKEL (reference sequence). Trimming cost V 2 bases and J 7 bases, with 8 bases left between them. This CDR3 region has 12 residues. CDR3 sequence: CASSQQRGGYTF. DNA for the CDR3: TGTGCCAGCAGCCAACAAAGGGGTGGCTACACCTTC.

The rearrangement links TRBV4-2 to TRBJ1-4; possibly TRBD1 for D (5 bases). CDR3 length: 16 amino acids. Trimming cost V 3 bases and J 3 bases, with 14 bases left between them. CDR1 LGHNA and CDR2 YNFKEQ come from the germline V gene. The CDR3 protein is CASSHGTSLSNEKLFF. CDR3 sequence (DNA): TGTGCCAGCAGCCACGGGACCTCATTATCTAATGAAAAACTGTTTTTT.

With respect to this clone: The germline gene is not matched at one end of the junction; a read error may be the cause. This chain connects TRBV30 to TRBJ1-2; TRBD1 matches 7 bases. Germline assignment: CDR1 GTSNPN and CDR2 SVGIG (reference sequence). This CDR3 has 15 residues. CDR3 sequence (DNA): TGTGCCTGGAGTGCCTCCACCACAGGGGTGGATGGCAACACCTTC. Translating gives CAWSASTTGVDGNTF.

This clone was seen once. The genes are TRBV20-1 and TRBJ2-1; no reliable D call. V was pared by 5 bases and J by 6 bases, with 5 bases between. This CDR3 comprises 10 residues. The germline V gene has CDR1 DFQATT and CDR2 SNEGSKA (reference sequence). CDR3 amino acids: CSARVNEQFF. The CDR3 DNA follows: TGCAGTGCTCGAGTCAATGAGCAGTTCTTC.

The gene calls are TRBV14 and TRBJ2-7; D perhaps matches TRBD1 (7 bases). Germline V gene sequence: CDR1 SGHDN, CDR2 FVKESK. The V gene lost 4 bases and the J gene lost 2 bases, with 15 bases spanning the gap. This CDR3 contains 15 residues. The CDR3 protein is CASSPQGGNPYEQYF. CDR3 DNA: TGTGCCAGCAGCCCCCAGGGGGGCAACCCCTACGAGCAGTACTTC.

V gene TRBV9 combines with J gene TRBJ2-7; 9 nucleotides match TRBD1. V was pared by 0 bases and J by 2 bases, with 3 bases of the junction left unmatched. CDR3 length: 15 amino acids. Germline CDR1 and CDR2: SGDLS and YYNGEE. Here the CDR3 reads CASSVGQGVAYEQYF. The CDR3 coding sequence is TGTGCCAGCAGCGTAGGACAGGGGGTTGCCTACGAGCAGTACTTC.

The chain links TRBV5-6 to TRBJ1-1; unclear D gene. This CDR3 has 13 amino acids. Germline CDR1 and CDR2: SGHDT and YYEEEE. With 2 bases removed from V and 8 bases from J, the gap between germline ends came to 13 bases. The CDR3 sequence: CASSFGIRYEAFF. The CDR3 DNA is TGTGCCAGCAGCTTTGGGATCCGATACGAAGCTTTCTTT.

This clone was recorded only once. The chain recombines TRBV2 with TRBJ1-5; 7 nucleotides agree with TRBD1. V dropped 4 bases and J dropped 6; count of bases not matched to a gene: 9. The CDR3 loop spans 15 amino acids. Germline V CDR1 and CDR2: SNHLY, FYNNEI. CDR3 sequence: CASSVDRASSQPQHF. Here the CDR3 DNA reads TGTGCCAGCAGTGTCGACAGGGCTTCCAGTCAGCCCCAGCATTTT.

The V gene is TRBV7-8, the J gene TRBJ1-1; the D gene is possibly TRBD1 (5 bases). The germline gives CDR1 SGHVS, CDR2 FQNEAQ. V lost 3 bases and J 1 base, leaving 9 bases between the germline ends. This CDR3 is 14 amino acids long. In DNA form, the CDR3 reads TGTGCCAGCAGCTTCGGGACGGCGAACACTGAAGCTTTCTTT. This gives the protein CASSFGTANTEAFF.

The chain uses TRBV29-1 and TRBJ2-7; D is possibly TRBD1 or TRBD2 (5 bases each). Germline V lookup: CDR1 SQVTM, CDR2 ANQGSEA. The CDR3 contains 12 residues. V was trimmed by 6 bases and J by 3 bases, leaving 12 bases between them. The CDR3 nucleotides are TGCAGCGTGGCAGGGAGAAACTACGAGCAGTACTTC. Its protein product is CSVAGRNYEQYF.

This sequence joins TRBV5-1 and TRBJ1-1; weak D call: TRBD1 (6 bases). The germline gives CDR1 SGHRS, CDR2 YFSETQ. This CDR3 region has 15 residues. V was pared by 4 bases and J by 1 base, with 14 bases between. The CDR3 loop is CASSANREGNTEAFF. The CDR3 bases are TGCGCCAGCAGCGCAAACAGGGAGGGGAACACTGAAGCTTTCTTT.

The chain joins TRBV12-3 or TRBV12-4 to TRBJ2-7; D unclear. This CDR3 is 12 amino acids long. Deletions cut 1 base from V and 1 base from J, with 2 bases between. The CDR3 loop is CASSLESYEQYF. The CDR3 region has the DNA TGTGCCAGCAGTTTAGAGTCCTACGAGCAGTACTTC.

The gene calls are TRBV7-9 and TRBJ1-1; 7 nucleotides align to TRBD1. The J segment lost 5 bases and the V segment lost 5 bases, leaving 8 bases of the junction unmatched. The CDR3 length is 14 residues. Germline V lookup: CDR1 SEHNR, CDR2 FQNEAQ (reference sequence). The CDR3, as DNA: TGTGCCAGCAGCCCGGGGGACAGACCTACTGAAGCTTTCTTT. Translated: CASSPGDRPTEAFF.

The genes are TRBV27 and TRBJ1-5; tentative D call: TRBD1 (6 bases). V was clipped by 6 bases and J by 9 bases, with 21 bases between them. The CDR3 contains 15 residues. CDR1 is MNHEY and CDR2 is SMNVEV in the germline V gene (reference sequence). The CDR3 sequence: CASRDATGNVGPQHF. The CDR3 DNA sequence: TGTGCCAGCAGGGATGCGACAGGAAACGTCGGGCCCCAGCATTTT.

J is TRBJ2-7 and V is TRBV27, with 10 bases lining up with TRBD1. The V segment lost 8 bases and the J segment 5 bases; nucleotides outside the gene matches: 18. In germline, CDR1 is MNHEY, CDR2 SMNVEV (reference sequence). The CDR3 runs 17 residues. The CDR3 DNA is TGTGCCAGCCCAAGCCTACCCCGGGACAGGGGTCTCCACGAGCAGTACTTC. Translation: CASPSLPRDRGLHEQYF.

This chain uses TRBV7-8 with TRBJ1-2, with TRBD1 as a possible D gene (6 bases). V lost 1 base and J lost 4, with 16 bases in between. Germline-derived CDR1 and CDR2 are SGHVS and FQNEAQ. There are 16 residues in the CDR3. The CDR3 region is CASSLGSRGAVYGYTF. The CDR3 nucleotides read TGTGCCAGCAGCTTAGGGAGCCGGGGGGCGGTCTATGGCTACACCTTC. Filled out from reference TRBV7-8 and TRBJ1-2, the complete variable domain reads GAGVSQSPRYKVAKRGQDVALRCDPISGHVSLFWYQQALGQGPEFLTYFQNEAQLDKSGLPSDRFFAERPEGSVSTLKIQRTQQEDSAVYLCASSLGSRGAVYGYTFGSGTRLTVV.

The chain carries TRBV5-6 and TRBJ1-6; D is perhaps TRBD1 (5 bases). Germline CDR1 is SGHDT and CDR2 is YYEEEE. There are 15 residues in the CDR3. V lost 1 base and J lost 7, with 12 bases in between. This CDR3 reads CASSLYPAGNSPLHF. The CDR3 bases are TGTGCCAGCAGCTTGTACCCGGCAGGGAATTCACCCCTCCACTTT.